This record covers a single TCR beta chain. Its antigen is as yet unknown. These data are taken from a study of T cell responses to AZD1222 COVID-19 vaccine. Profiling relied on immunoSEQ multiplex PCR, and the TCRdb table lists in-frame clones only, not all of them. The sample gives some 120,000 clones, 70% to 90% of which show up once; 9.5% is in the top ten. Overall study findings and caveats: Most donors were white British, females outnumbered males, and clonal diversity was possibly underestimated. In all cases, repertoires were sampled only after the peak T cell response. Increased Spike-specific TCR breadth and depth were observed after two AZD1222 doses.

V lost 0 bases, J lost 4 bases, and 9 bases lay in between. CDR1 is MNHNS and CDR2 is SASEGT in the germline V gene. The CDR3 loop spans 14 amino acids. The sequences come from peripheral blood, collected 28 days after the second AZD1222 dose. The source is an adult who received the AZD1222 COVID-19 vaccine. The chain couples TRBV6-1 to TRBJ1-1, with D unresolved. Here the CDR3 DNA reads TGTGCCAGCAGTGAAGCTGGGGATCTCACTGAAGCTTTCTTT. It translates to CASSEAGDLTEAFF.